The T cell receptor beta chain described here comes from a study of blood T cell repertoires in COVID-19 (dated by TCRdb to the early 2020s). Regarding the study in general: Samples from collaborators originated in the United States, Italy and Spain and spanned both the acute and convalescent phases of COVID-19. The material from the prospective study consisted of cDNA or gDNA derived from T cells, B-cell-depleted T cells, or PBMCs. The dataset comprised deeply sampled blood TCRbeta repertoires from subjects exposed to, actively infected with, or recovered from COVID-19. A freely available public database, intended as a resource for researchers studying the immune response to SARS-CoV-2, is where the repertoires were released. Samples were obtained from the ongoing ImmuneRACE study (first 160 participants) and from over 1,000 subjects provided by 6 global collaborators. Sample metadata almost always included a de-identified subject ID, COVID-19 status, age in years and sex. Where HLA class I and class II types were available, the types were taken from metadata supplied by the sample provider, not from assay-based typing. Paper-wide results and their limitations: How much clinical and demographic metadata was included differed by source and by participant, and the metadata was provided uncurated.

One collaborating source in Seattle enrolled patients during active infection and followed them longitudinally through the course of disease. The collaborating institutions used their own protocols to collect whole blood in K2EDTA tubes. For TCRbeta analysis, collaborators shipped samples in one of three forms: frozen whole blood, isolated PBMCs, or DNA extracted from either of those sample types. The immunoSEQ Assay, a bias-controlled multiplex PCR, was used to amplify TCRbeta CDR3 regions from genomic DNA. In the source study's methods: Within the assay, amplification of reference gene primers was used to estimate how many nucleated cells each sample contained. Sequence reads were collapsed and filtered to measure the absolute abundance of every unique TCRbeta CDR3 rearrangement. For each sample, productive Simpson clonality was calculated as the square root of Simpson's diversity index across productive rearrangements. In its TCRdb copy, this immuneACCESS table keeps in-frame sequences only and misses some clones. Where compared with another copy, unresolved V genes explain less than half of these, and the others have no known cause. V, J and clone size derive from that table, while D and trimming were established from the DNA sequence. This sample is represented by some 300,000 clones; 90% of them were singletons. The ten largest account for under 1.1% of the sample.

CDR1 SQVTM and CDR2 ANQGSEA are derived from the germline V gene. For this chain, trimming is 6 bases at the V end and 4 bases at the J end, and the number of junction bases without a gene match is 5. The CDR3 runs 13 amino acids, cysteine and phenylalanine included. Only CDR3 DNA is held: 39 bases, read in frame from base 1. Remarks on this clone: This clone's antigen is unknown. No base-level quality is on record; no much larger clone is a single base apart.

Sequences were obtained from peripheral blood. The TCR was taken from a woman aged 40 to 50 with COVID-19, enrolled during active disease. This chain joins TRBV29-1 to TRBJ1-5, with 8 junctional bases fitting TRBD1. The CDR3 in this case is CSVGTGGNQPQHF. The sequence in DNA is TGCAGCGTAGGAACAGGGGGGAATCAGCCCCAGCATTTT.